A single sample gave rise to the 21 T cell receptor beta chains below, sequenced in a study of CD4 T cells in relation to SARS-CoV-2 and coronaviruses. The unexposed donors gave CD4+ T cells in 2011-2018, prior to COVID-19. The cells were cultured for about ten days before CD4+ T cells were isolated. Their specific antigens are unknown. The assay was immunoSEQ multiplex PCR, and TCRdb's table has in-frame clones only and misses some. The sample has about 12,000 clones; more than 55% are singletons. Sequences were obtained from CD4+ T cells from PBMCs, cultured in vitro. These receptors were obtained from a human donor in good health.

This clone appeared a few times. The chain joins TRBV18 to TRBJ1-2; weak D call: TRBD1 (5 bases). V lost 5 bases and J 3 bases, leaving 7 bases between the germline ends. The CDR3 is 12 amino acids. In germline, CDR1 is KGHSH, CDR2 LQKENI. This CDR3 is CASSTQDYGYTF. The CDR3 DNA reads TGTGCCAGCTCAACACAGGACTATGGCTACACCTTC.

The chain joins TRBV19 to TRBJ1-5; maybe TRBD1 (6 bases). The CDR3 sequence is 14 residues long. Per the germline V gene, CDR1 is LNHDA and CDR2 is SQIVND (reference sequence). V was cut by 4 bases and J by 5 bases, with 12 bases left in between. The CDR3 sequence: CASSTPQGHQPQHF. CDR3 nucleotide sequence: TGTGCCAGTAGTACCCCACAGGGACATCAGCCCCAGCATTTT.

V gene TRBV3-1 (or the pseudogene TRBV3-2) combines with J gene TRBJ1-2; TRBD1 matches 7 bases. Per germline, CDR1 LGHDT and CDR2 YNNKEL (reference sequence). Trimming at V came to 1 base and at J to 8 bases, leaving 7 bases not matched to a gene. The CDR3 is 14 amino acids. The DNA of the CDR3 is TGTGCCAGCAGCCAAGCAGGGGGACCTGGGGGCTACACCTTC. It specifies CASSQAGGPGGYTF.

This sequence joins TRBV7-1 and TRBJ2-6, with D possibly being TRBD1 (5 bases). TRBV7-1 is marked as an open reading frame, function uncertain. This CDR3 contains 17 residues. Trimming cost V 5 bases and J 13 bases, with 27 bases left between them. The CDR3 loop is CASSIVNHEDKVGVLTF. The CDR3 nucleotides are TGTGCCAGCAGCATAGTGAATCACGAGGACAAAGTCGGGGTCCTGACTTTC.

This clone was picked up a small number of times. The rearrangement uses TRBV21-1 and TRBJ2-7; the table's D gene call, TRBD2, was not cross checked with the DNA. TRBV21-1 is flagged as a pseudogene. This CDR3 region has 14 residues. Here the CDR3 DNA reads TGTGCCAGCAGCCCGCGGTATACCTTGGACGAGCAGTACTTC. Translated: CASSPRYTLDEQYF.

V gene TRBV19 combines with J gene TRBJ2-2, with 9 bases lining up with TRBD1. V dropped 4 bases and J dropped 1; count of bases not matched to a gene: 7. CDR1 LNHDA and CDR2 SQIVND come from the germline V gene (reference sequence). The CDR3 loop spans 17 amino acids. The CDR3 region is CASSTQPGQGNTGELFF. The DNA for the CDR3 is TGTGCCAGTAGTACGCAACCGGGACAGGGGAACACCGGGGAGCTGTTTTTT.

V gene TRBV6-2 or TRBV6-3 combines with J gene TRBJ1-5; D is undetermined. The V gene's germline CDR1 is MNHEY and CDR2 SVGEGT. Trimming took off 4 bases at V and 0 bases at J, with 13 bases between the two ends. The CDR3 consists of 16 residues. CDR3: CASSFPPGYSNQPQHF. The CDR3 nucleotides are TGTGCCAGCAGTTTCCCGCCAGGTTATAGCAATCAGCCCCAGCATTTT.

The V call is TRBV5-1, the J call TRBJ2-3, with TRBD2 matching 8 bases. The CDR3 extends over 15 amino acids. J gave up 0 bases and V 4 bases, and 4 bases lay outside the gene matches. Germline CDR1 SGHRS, CDR2 YFSETQ. In DNA, the CDR3 is TGCGCCAGCAGCGCAGCGGGGGCTAGCACAGATACGCAGTATTTT. It encodes CASSAAGASTDTQYF.

The V call is TRBV5-1, the J call TRBJ1-3, with D possibly matching TRBD1 (6 bases). In germline, CDR1 is SGHRS, CDR2 YFSETQ. V was cut by 4 bases and J by 1 base, with 9 bases left in between. The CDR3 totals 14 residues. The CDR3 DNA follows: TGCGCCAGCAGCAATCAGGGGTCTGGAAACACCATATATTTT. Its translation: CASSNQGSGNTIYF. The full variable domain, with the rest looked up from reference TRBV5-1 and TRBJ1-3, is KAGVTQTPRYLIKTRGQQVTLSCSPISGHRSVSWYQQTPGQGLQFLFEYFSETQRNKGNFPGRFSGRQFSNSRSEMNVSTLELGDSALYLCASSNQGSGNTIYFGEGSWLTVV.

The chain carries TRBV2 and TRBJ2-2; tentatively, D is TRBD1 (6 bases). The CDR3 totals 14 residues. Germline V gene data show CDR1 as SNHLY and CDR2 as FYNNEI. With 9 bases removed from V and 2 bases from J, the gap between germline ends came to 13 bases. CDR3 sequence reads: CASILDSNTGELFF. The DNA of the CDR3 is TGTGCCAGTATCCTGGACAGTAACACCGGGGAGCTGTTTTTT. Drawing the rest from reference TRBV2 and TRBJ2-2, the complete variable domain is EPEVTQTPSHQVTQMGQEVILRCVPISNHLYFYWYRQILGQKVEFLVSFYNNEISEKSEIFDDQFSVERPDGSNFTLKIRSTKLEDSAMYFCASILDSNTGELFFGEGSRLTVL.

This clone qualifies as medium-sized (0.01 to 0.1%). The chain links TRBV3-1 (or the pseudogene TRBV3-2) to TRBJ2-3; TRBD2 agrees at 12 bases. The CDR3 contains 16 residues. Looked up from germline, CDR1 is LGHDT and CDR2 is YNNKEL (reference sequence). Trimming took 4 bases from V and 3 from J; bases not matched to a gene: 5. In DNA form, the CDR3 reads TGTGCCAGCAGCCCACTAGCGGGAGGACCGACAGATACGCAGTATTTT. Its protein product is CASSPLAGGPTDTQYF.

The genes are TRBV10-3 and TRBJ2-1; D is uncertain. Trimming shortened V by 2 bases and J by 7 bases, and 18 bases separated the two germline ends. Per germline, CDR1 ENHRY and CDR2 SYGVKD. The CDR3 is made up of 16 amino acids. The CDR3 region has the DNA TGTGCCATCAGTGAGACACTATCAGGAGCGTTGAATGAGCAGTTCTTC. Amino acid sequence: CAISETLSGALNEQFF.

The J gene is TRBJ2-3, the V gene TRBV13; tentatively, D is TRBD1 (5 bases). Trimming left V 6 bases short and J 0 bases short, with 19 bases between. The germline V gene encodes CDR1 PRHDT and CDR2 FYEKMQ (reference sequence). This CDR3 contains 17 residues. In DNA, the CDR3 is TGTGCCAGCAGTACAAAATGGGGCGCCGCTAGCACAGATACGCAGTATTTT. Encoded protein: CASSTKWGAASTDTQYF.

V and J are TRBV12-3 or TRBV12-4 and TRBJ1-2; the D is unclear. V dropped 5 bases and J dropped 0 bases, with 7 bases sitting between them. The CDR3 runs 13 residues. CDR3 amino acids: CASSLQTNYGYTF. CDR3 sequence (DNA): TGTGCCAGCAGTCTACAGACTAACTATGGCTACACCTTC.

The V gene is TRBV12-3 or TRBV12-4, the J gene TRBJ1-4; D ambiguous. With 0 bases removed from V and 7 bases from J, the gap between germline ends came to 6 bases. The CDR3 consists of 13 residues. The CDR3 protein is CASSLAAGEKLFF. DNA for the CDR3: TGTGCCAGCAGTTTAGCCGCGGGTGAAAAACTGTTTTTT.

V is TRBV29-1 and J is TRBJ2-7; D is undetermined. This CDR3 is built from 13 residues. Trimming took off 6 bases at V and 9 bases at J, with 21 bases between the two ends. Germline V gene lookup returns CDR1 SQVTM and CDR2 ANQGSEA. CDR3 sequence (DNA): TGCAGCGTGGCCGCTGGTCGGGTGCTTGGGCAGTACTTC. Protein sequence: CSVAAGRVLGQYF.

This chain joins TRBV2 and TRBJ2-3; 12 bases are shared with TRBD2. Germline CDR1 and CDR2: SNHLY and FYNNEI. The CDR3 is 17 amino acids. Unmatched junction bases numbered 7, after V lost 6 bases and J lost 0 bases. This chain's CDR3 is CASRGLAGLTSTDTQYF. The CDR3 DNA sequence: TGTGCCAGCAGAGGACTAGCGGGACTAACTAGCACAGATACGCAGTATTTT.

The rearrangement links TRBV5-1 to TRBJ1-1, with D tentatively TRBD1 (5 bases). V was trimmed by 1 base and J by 1 base, leaving 11 bases between them. The CDR3 has 15 amino acids. Looked up from germline, CDR1 is SGHRS and CDR2 is YFSETQ. The CDR3 bases are TGCGCCAGCAGCTTGAGGGCAGGGACGAACACTGAAGCTTTCTTT. Its translation: CASSLRAGTNTEAFF.

This clone is classed as medium-sized. This chain links TRBV4-1 with TRBJ2-3; D tentatively fits TRBD1 or TRBD2 (5 bases each). The germline gives CDR1 MGHRA, CDR2 YSYEKL. CDR3 length equals 17 residues. The V gene lost 1 base and the J gene lost 0 bases, with 14 bases spanning the gap. The CDR3 protein is CASSQVSVEGSTDTQYF. The CDR3 coding sequence is TGCGCCAGCAGCCAAGTTTCTGTAGAGGGGAGCACAGATACGCAGTATTTT.

The chain carries TRBV27 and TRBJ1-5; 7 bases line up with TRBD1. CDR3 size: 17 residues. The ends lost 6 bases at V and 1 base at J; junction bases unmatched: 12. The germline gives CDR1 MNHEY, CDR2 SMNVEV (reference sequence). The CDR3 protein is CASSPRQGGGSNQPQHF. CDR3 sequence (DNA): TGTGCCAGCAGCCCACGGCAAGGGGGCGGGAGCAATCAGCCCCAGCATTTT.

The V and J genes are TRBV30 and TRBJ2-5; TRBD1 aligns across 11 bases. The CDR3 is made up of 14 amino acids. Germline CDR1 and CDR2: GTSNPN and SVGIG (reference sequence). V gave up 1 base and J gave up 5 bases; unmatched junction bases: 3. CDR3 coding DNA: TGTGCCTGGAGTGCGGACAGGGGGCGGGAGACCCAGTACTTC. This codes for CAWSADRGRETQYF.